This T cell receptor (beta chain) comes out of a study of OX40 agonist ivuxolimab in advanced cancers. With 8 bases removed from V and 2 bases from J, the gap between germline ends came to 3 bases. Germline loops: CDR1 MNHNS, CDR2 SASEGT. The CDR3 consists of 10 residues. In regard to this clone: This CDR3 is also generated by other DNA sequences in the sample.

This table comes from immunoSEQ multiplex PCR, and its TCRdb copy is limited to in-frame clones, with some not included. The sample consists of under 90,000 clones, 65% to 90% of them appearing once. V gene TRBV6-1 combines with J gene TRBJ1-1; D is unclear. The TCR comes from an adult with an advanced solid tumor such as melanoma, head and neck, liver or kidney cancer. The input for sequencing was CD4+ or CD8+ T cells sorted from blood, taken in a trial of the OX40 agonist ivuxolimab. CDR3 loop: CASFNTEAFF. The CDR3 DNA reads TGTGCCAGCTTTAACACTGAAGCTTTCTTT.